Below, one TCR beta chain is given with its context. Its antigen remains unidentified. The CDR3 end lies 3 residues beyond the end of the read and is filled in from the germline J gene. This specimen belongs to a study of T cell clonality in common variable immunodeficiency. Regarding the study as a whole: Reportedly, TCR beta sequences from common variable immunodeficiency showed fewer deletions and N-nucleotide insertions.

The data were produced by immunoSEQ multiplex PCR, yet TCRdb's version contains in-frame clones alone and is incomplete. The profile covers about 19,000 clones, none occurring a single time. Germline assignment: CDR1 LNHDA and CDR2 SQIVND (reference sequence). V was cut by 3 bases and J by 7 bases, with 9 bases left in between. There are 12 residues in the CDR3. The chain carries TRBV19 and TRBJ1-2; D call uncertain. The receptor comes from a human donor with common variable immunodeficiency. The sequenced sample was peripheral blood mononuclear cells. The CDR3 protein is CASSMVTSGYTF. The covered CDR3 bases are TGTGCCAGTAGTATGGTTACAAGTGGC. The complete variable domain, with remaining parts taken from reference TRBV19 and TRBJ1-2, reads DGGITQSPKYLFRKEGQNVTLSCEQNLNHDAMYWYRQDPGQGLRLIYYSQIVNDFQKGDIAEGYSVSREKKESFPLTVTSAQKNPTAFYLCASSMVTSGYTFGSGTRLTVV.